This entry lists 3 T cell receptor beta chains sequenced from one sample in a study of OX40 agonist ivuxolimab in advanced cancers. TCRdb keeps only in-frame clones here, not all; method: immunoSEQ multiplex PCR. There are about 21,000 clones in the sample; 60% to 80% occur only once, and around 33% lies in the top ten. The material sequenced was CD4+ or CD8+ T cells sorted from blood, taken in a trial of the OX40 agonist ivuxolimab. All receptors come from an adult with an advanced solid tumor such as melanoma, head and neck, liver or kidney cancer.

The chain recombines TRBV4-1 with TRBJ1-6; unclear D gene. Trimming removed 4 bases at V and 7 bases at J, with 17 bases between. The CDR3 extends over 16 amino acids. Germline V CDR1 and CDR2: MGHRA, YSYEKL. The CDR3 nucleotides read TGCGCCAGCAGCCTTCTAGAGTCCGGAGGCAATTCACCCCTCCACTTT. As protein: CASSLLESGGNSPLHF.

In DNA form, the CDR3 reads TGTGCCAGTAGTATCCGGGGGGATGGAGAGACCCAGTACTTC. Protein product: CASSIRGDGETQYF. The genes are TRBV19 and TRBJ2-5; the match to TRBD2 covers 7 bases. The junction had 5 bases not matched to a gene; V was cut back by 3 bases and J by 4 bases. Germline V gene sequence: CDR1 LNHDA, CDR2 SQIVND (reference sequence). This CDR3 contains 14 residues.

This clone has more than one count but fewer than ten. The chain joins TRBV6-1 to TRBJ2-1; 8 nucleotides align to TRBD1. The CDR3 has 14 amino acids. Germline CDR1 MNHNS, CDR2 SASEGT. J was trimmed by 3 bases and V by 10 bases; bases with no gene match: 8. The CDR3 DNA reads TGTGCCATCATCAGGGGGCTGAACTACAATGAGCAGTTCTTC. Translated: CAIIRGLNYNEQFF.